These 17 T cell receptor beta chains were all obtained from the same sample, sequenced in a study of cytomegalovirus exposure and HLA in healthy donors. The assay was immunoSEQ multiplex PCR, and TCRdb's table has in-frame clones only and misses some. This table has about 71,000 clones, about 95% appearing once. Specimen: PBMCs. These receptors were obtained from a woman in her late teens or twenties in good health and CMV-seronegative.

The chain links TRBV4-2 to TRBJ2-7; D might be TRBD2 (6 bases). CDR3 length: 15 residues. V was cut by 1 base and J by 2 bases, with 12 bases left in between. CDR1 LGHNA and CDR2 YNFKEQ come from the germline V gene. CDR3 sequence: CASSQATSDTYEQYF. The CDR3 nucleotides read TGTGCCAGCAGCCAAGCGACTAGTGACACCTACGAGCAGTACTTC.

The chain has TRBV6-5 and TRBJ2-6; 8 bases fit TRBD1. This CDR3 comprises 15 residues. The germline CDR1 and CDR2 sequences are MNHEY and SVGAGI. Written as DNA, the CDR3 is TGTGCTACTCAGGGGGCGCAATCTGGGGCCAACGTCCTGACTTTC. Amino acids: CATQGAQSGANVLTF.

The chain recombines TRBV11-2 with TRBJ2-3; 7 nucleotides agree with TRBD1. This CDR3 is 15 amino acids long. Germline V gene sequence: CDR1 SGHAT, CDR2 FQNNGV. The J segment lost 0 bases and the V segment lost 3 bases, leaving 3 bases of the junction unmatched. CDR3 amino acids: CASSLTGFSTDTQYF. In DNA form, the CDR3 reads TGTGCCAGCAGCTTGACAGGGTTTAGCACAGATACGCAGTATTTT.

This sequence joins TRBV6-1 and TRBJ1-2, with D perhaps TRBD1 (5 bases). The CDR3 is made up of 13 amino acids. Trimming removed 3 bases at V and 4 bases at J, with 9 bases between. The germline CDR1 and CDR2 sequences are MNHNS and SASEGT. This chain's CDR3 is CASSDSGGYGYTF. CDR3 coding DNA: TGTGCCAGCAGTGATTCGGGGGGCTATGGCTACACCTTC.

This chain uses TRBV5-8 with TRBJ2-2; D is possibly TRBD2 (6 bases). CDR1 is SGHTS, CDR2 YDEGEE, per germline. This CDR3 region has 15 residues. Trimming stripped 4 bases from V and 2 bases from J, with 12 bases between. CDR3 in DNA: TGTGCCAGCAGCGCGGGGACTCTCAACACCGGGGAGCTGTTTTTT. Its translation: CASSAGTLNTGELFF.

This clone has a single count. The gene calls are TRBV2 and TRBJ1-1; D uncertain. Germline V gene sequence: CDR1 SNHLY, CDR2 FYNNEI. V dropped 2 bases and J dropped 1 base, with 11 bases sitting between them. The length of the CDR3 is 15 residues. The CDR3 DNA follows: TGTGCCAGCAGTGAAAGATTCGCCGGGAACACTGAAGCTTTCTTT. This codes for CASSERFAGNTEAFF.

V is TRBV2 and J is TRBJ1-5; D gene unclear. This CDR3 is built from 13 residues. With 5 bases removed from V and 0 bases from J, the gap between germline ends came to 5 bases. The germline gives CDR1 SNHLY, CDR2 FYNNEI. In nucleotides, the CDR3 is TGTGCCAGCAGTATGTATAGCAATCAGCCCCAGCATTTT. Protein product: CASSMYSNQPQHF.

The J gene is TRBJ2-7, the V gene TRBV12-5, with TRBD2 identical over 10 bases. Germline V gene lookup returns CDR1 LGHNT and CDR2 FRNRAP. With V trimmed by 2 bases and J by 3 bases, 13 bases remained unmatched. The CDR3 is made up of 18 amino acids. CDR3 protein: CASGLTRTGTSEVYEQYF. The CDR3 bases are TGTGCTAGTGGTTTGACTCGGACCGGGACTAGCGAAGTCTACGAGCAGTACTTC. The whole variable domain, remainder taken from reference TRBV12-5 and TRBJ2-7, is DARVTQTPRHKVTEMGQEVTMRCQPILGHNTVFWYRQTMMQGLELLAYFRNRAPLDDSGMPKDRFSAEMPDATLATLKIQPSEPRDSAVYFCASGLTRTGTSEVYEQYFGPGTRLTVT.

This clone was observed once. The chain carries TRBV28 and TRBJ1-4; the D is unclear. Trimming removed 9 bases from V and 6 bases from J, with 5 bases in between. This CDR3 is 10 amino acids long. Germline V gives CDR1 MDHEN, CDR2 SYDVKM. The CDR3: CASLDEKLFF. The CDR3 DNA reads TGTGCCAGTTTAGATGAAAAACTGTTTTTT.

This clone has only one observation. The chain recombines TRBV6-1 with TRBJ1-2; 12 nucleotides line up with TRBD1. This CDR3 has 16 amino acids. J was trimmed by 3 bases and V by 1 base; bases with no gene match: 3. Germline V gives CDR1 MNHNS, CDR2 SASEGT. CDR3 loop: CASSEEGTGGDYGYTF. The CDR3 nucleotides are TGTGCCAGCAGTGAAGAGGGGACAGGGGGCGACTATGGCTACACCTTC.

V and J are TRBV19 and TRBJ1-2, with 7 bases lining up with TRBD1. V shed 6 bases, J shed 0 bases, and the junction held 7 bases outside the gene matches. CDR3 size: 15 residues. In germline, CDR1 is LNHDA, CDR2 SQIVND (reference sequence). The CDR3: CASRETGRTNYGYTF. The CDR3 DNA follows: TGTGCCAGTAGAGAGACAGGGAGGACTAACTATGGCTACACCTTC.

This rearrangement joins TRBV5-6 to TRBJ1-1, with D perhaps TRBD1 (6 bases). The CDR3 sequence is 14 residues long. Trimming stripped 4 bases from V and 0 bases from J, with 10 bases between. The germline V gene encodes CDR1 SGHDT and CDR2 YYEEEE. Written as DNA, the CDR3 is TGTGCCAGCAGCCGGGACATCTTGAACACTGAAGCTTTCTTT. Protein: CASSRDILNTEAFF.

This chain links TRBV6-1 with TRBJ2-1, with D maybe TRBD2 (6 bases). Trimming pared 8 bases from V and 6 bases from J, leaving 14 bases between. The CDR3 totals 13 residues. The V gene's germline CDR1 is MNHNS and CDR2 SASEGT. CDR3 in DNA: TGTGCCAGCCTACAAGGGGAGGCCAATGAGCAGTTCTTC. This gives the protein CASLQGEANEQFF.

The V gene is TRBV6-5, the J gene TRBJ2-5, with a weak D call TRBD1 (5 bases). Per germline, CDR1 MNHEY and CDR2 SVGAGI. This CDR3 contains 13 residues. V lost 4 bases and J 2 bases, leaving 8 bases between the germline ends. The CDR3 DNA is TGTGCCAGCAGTTCGACAGATCAAGAGACCCAGTACTTC. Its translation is CASSSTDQETQYF.

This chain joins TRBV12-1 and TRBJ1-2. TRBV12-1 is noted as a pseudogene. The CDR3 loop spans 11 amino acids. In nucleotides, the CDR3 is TGTGCCAGCAGCTCTTGCTATGGCTACACCTTC. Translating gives CASSSCYGYTF.

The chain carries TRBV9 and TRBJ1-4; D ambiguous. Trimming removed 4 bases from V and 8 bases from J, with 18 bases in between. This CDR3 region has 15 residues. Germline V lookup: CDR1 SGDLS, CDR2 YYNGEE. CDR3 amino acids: CASSPRVEGHEKLFF. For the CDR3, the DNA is TGTGCCAGCAGCCCTCGGGTTGAAGGTCACGAAAAACTGTTTTTT.

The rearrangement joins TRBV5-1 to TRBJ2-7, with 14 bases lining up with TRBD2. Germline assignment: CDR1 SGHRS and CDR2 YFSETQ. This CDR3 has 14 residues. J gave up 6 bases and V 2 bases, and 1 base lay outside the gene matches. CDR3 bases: TGCGCCAGCAGCTTCGGGACTAGCGGGGGCGAGCAGTACTTC. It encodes CASSFGTSGGEQYF.